Each of the 26 T cell receptor beta chains below was sequenced from the same sample in a study of Graves' ophthalmopathy and Graves' hyperthyroidism. TCR beta CDR3 amplification used RNA transcripts. The first-round RT-PCR employed HTBI primers together with the Qiagen OneStep RT-PCR kit. A multiplex PCR was then performed as the second round. TCRdb re-called the multiplex PCR reads with MiXCR, one entry per CDR3 protein. Seen here are 740,000 or so distinct CDR3 sequences, 40% observed once, and the top ten hold 40% to 55%. The sample consisted of peripheral blood. Every receptor here comes from an adult man with Graves' ophthalmopathy.

This clonotype has a handful of counts. The genes are TRBV10-3 and TRBJ2-3; 9 bases are shared with TRBD1. This CDR3 has 16 amino acids. CDR1 and CDR2 from the germline V gene are ENHRY and SYGVKD. The V segment lost 5 bases and the J segment 3 bases; nucleotides outside the gene matches: 9. This chain's CDR3 is CAISQRDREPTDTQYF. CDR3 sequence (DNA): TGTGCCATCAGTCAAAGGGACAGGGAGCCTACAGATACGCAGTATTTT.

The rearrangement joins TRBV7-9 to TRBJ2-5; no firm D call. V shed 6 bases and J shed 5 bases, with 13 bases lying between them. The CDR3 totals 13 residues. The germline CDR1 and CDR2 sequences are SEHNR and FQNEAQ (reference sequence). CDR3 in amino acids: CASSSHILETQYF. In DNA form, the CDR3 reads TGTGCCAGCAGTAGTCATATCCTGGAGACCCAGTACTTC.

Only a few counts were recorded for this clonotype. The CDR3 DNA follows: TGCAGTGCTAGAGACTGGGAAAGCTACGAGCAGTACTTC. It specifies CSARDWESYEQYF. This rearrangement joins TRBV20-1 to TRBJ2-7; D remains ambiguous. The germline CDR1 and CDR2 sequences are DFQATT and SNEGSKA (reference sequence). The V and J ends lost 0 bases and 3 bases respectively, with 9 bases between them. This CDR3 spans 13 amino acids.

The chain combines TRBV11-2 with TRBJ2-5; no definite D call. V gave up 1 base and J gave up 6 bases, with 15 bases separating them. Germline CDR1 SGHAT, CDR2 FQNNGV. The CDR3 sequence is 15 residues long. This chain's CDR3 is CASSLGFSEMKTQYF. The DNA for the CDR3 is TGTGCCAGCAGCTTAGGGTTTTCGGAAATGAAGACCCAGTACTTC.

The chain recombines TRBV29-1 with TRBJ2-7; TRBD1 might be the D (6 bases). V was clipped by 0 bases and J by 3 bases, with 15 bases between them. The germline V gene encodes CDR1 SQVTM and CDR2 ANQGSEA. The CDR3 totals 15 residues. Here the CDR3 DNA reads TGCAGCGTTGAAGACGCGGACAGAGAGAGCTACGAGCAGTACTTC. This encodes CSVEDADRESYEQYF.

In its sample, this clonotype was seen a few times. The chain uses TRBV5-1 and TRBJ2-5; 7 bases agree with TRBD2. This CDR3 spans 15 amino acids. Germline lookup yields CDR1 SGHRS and CDR2 YFSETQ. Unmatched junction bases numbered 7, after V lost 0 bases and J lost 5 bases. Written as DNA, the CDR3 is TGCGCCAGCAGCTTGGCCATGGGGGGGTACGAGACCCAGTACTTC. The encoded protein is CASSLAMGGYETQYF.

This rearrangement joins TRBV7-9 to TRBJ1-1; D may be TRBD1 (5 bases). V was trimmed by 8 bases and J by 8 bases, leaving 21 bases between them. CDR1 and CDR2 (germline): SEHNR, FQNEAQ (reference sequence). The length of the CDR3 is 14 residues. The chain's CDR3 is CASGAHGGGTEAFF. For the CDR3, the DNA is TGTGCCAGCGGGGCACACGGCGGGGGGACGGAAGCTTTCTTT.

The chain recombines TRBV5-1 with TRBJ2-7, with TRBD2 matching over 12 bases. There are 15 residues in the CDR3. V lost 3 bases, J lost 2 bases, and 3 bases stayed unmatched. Germline V lookup: CDR1 SGHRS, CDR2 YFSETQ. The CDR3 here is CASSSWTSGTYEQYF. The CDR3 bases are TGCGCCAGCAGCTCATGGACTAGCGGGACCTACGAGCAGTACTTC.

This clonotype was observed at least ten times. This chain links TRBV29-1 with TRBJ2-5; no definite D call. Germline CDR1 reads SQVTM; CDR2 reads ANQGSEA. The CDR3 has 12 residues. Trimming left V 4 bases short and J 5 bases short, with 11 bases between. CDR3 bases: TGCAGCGTTGTGGTCTATATGGAGACCCAGTACTTC. The encoded protein is CSVVVYMETQYF. Variable domain in full (rest from reference TRBV29-1 and TRBJ2-5): SAVISQKPSRDICQRGTSLTIQCQVDSQVTMMFWYRQQPGQSLTLIATANQGSEATYESGFVIDKFPISRPNLTFSTLTVSNMSPEDSSIYLCSVVVYMETQYFGPGTRLLVL.

This clonotype was detected a few times. V gene TRBV24-1 combines with J gene TRBJ2-3; unclear D gene. Trimming removed 9 bases at V and 3 bases at J, with 12 bases between. CDR1 is KGHDR, CDR2 SFDVKD, per germline. This CDR3 contains 13 residues. The CDR3: CATSTVATDTQYF. The CDR3 DNA reads as TGTGCCACCTCTACCGTGGCAACAGATACGCAGTATTTT.

With respect to this clonotype: The junction differs from germline at one of its ends, possibly a read error. The chain combines TRBV25-1 with TRBJ2-7; D might be TRBD1 or TRBD2, each matching 5 bases. Germline V gene data show CDR1 as MGHDK and CDR2 as SYGVNS. This CDR3 has 14 amino acids. The CDR3 DNA sequence: TGTGCCAGCAGTAACTTGGACGGGGCCTACAAGCAGTACTTC. Its translation is CASSNLDGAYKQYF.

As regards this clonotype: Possible read error: a much larger clone is one base away. The rearrangement links TRBV2 to TRBJ2-5; TRBD2 agrees at 7 bases. Germline V gene lookup returns CDR1 SNHLY and CDR2 FYNNEI. CDR3 length equals 15 residues. The CDR3 spells CPSSLTLASQETQYF. CDR3 DNA: TGTCCCAGCAGTTTAACACTAGCGTCCCAAGAGACCCAGTACTTC. Using reference TRBV2 and TRBJ2-5 for the parts outside the CDR3, the full variable domain is EPEVTQTPSHQVTQMGQEVILRCVPISNHLYFYWYRQILGQKVEFLVSFYNNEISEKSEIFDDQFSVERPDGSNFTLKIRSTKLEDSAMYFCPSSLTLASQETQYFGPGTRLLVL.

The table lists this clonotype with many counts. This sequence joins TRBV20-1 and TRBJ2-5, with D unclear. The CDR3 has 13 residues. Germline V CDR1 and CDR2: DFQATT, SNEGSKA (reference sequence). Trimming removed 3 bases at V and 3 bases at J, with 11 bases between. The CDR3 sequence: CSASSGNKETQYF. CDR3 coding DNA: TGCAGTGCTAGTTCTGGGAATAAAGAGACCCAGTACTTC.

Comment on this clonotype: Given a much more abundant clone one base away, this may be a read error. The chain recombines TRBV5-6 with TRBJ1-2, with a tentative D call TRBD1 (5 bases). Germline V gene data show CDR1 as SGHDT and CDR2 as YYEEEE. The CDR3 is made up of 12 amino acids. CDR3 in amino acids: CVSSLDPGGYTF. The CDR3 DNA reads as TGTGTCAGCAGCTTGGACCCAGGGGGCTACACCTTC.

The V call is TRBV2, the J call TRBJ2-5; tentatively, D is TRBD1 (6 bases). TRBJ2-1 explains the end of the DNA better; the J call may be wrong. Germline CDR1 is SNHLY and CDR2 is FYNNEI. The CDR3 length is 13 residues. CDR3 in amino acids: CASSDGGSFEQFF. CDR3 in DNA: TGTGCCAGCAGTGATGGGGGCAGCTTTGAGCAGTTCTTC.

This clonotype was detected ten times or more. The chain is built from TRBV29-1 and TRBJ2-5; no clear D. CDR3 size: 12 residues. V lost 4 bases, J lost 2 bases, and 8 bases lay in between. Germline V lookup: CDR1 SQVTM, CDR2 ANQGSEA. The CDR3: CSVGAGQETQYF. CDR3 DNA sequence: TGCAGCGTTGGGGCTGGACAAGAGACCCAGTACTTC.

In the case of this clonotype: The junction departs from the called germline gene at one end, perhaps through a read error. This chain uses TRBV7-9 with TRBJ1-1; D is undetermined. Germline loops: CDR1 SEHNR, CDR2 FQNEAQ (reference sequence). The CDR3 sequence is 17 residues long. The CDR3 loop reads CASSLVYGRGLNAEAFF. CDR3 bases: TGTGCCAGCAGCTTAGTTTACGGGCGGGGATTGAACGCTGAAGCTTTCTTT.

The chain recombines TRBV7-9 with TRBJ2-7; no clear D. The CDR3 has 13 residues. Trimming took off 7 bases at V and 0 bases at J, with 10 bases between the two ends. CDR1 and CDR2 from the germline V gene are SEHNR and FQNEAQ (reference sequence). CDR3 sequence: CASKFMNSYEQYF. In DNA, the CDR3 is TGTGCCAGCAAATTCATGAACTCCTACGAGCAGTACTTC.

This sequence joins TRBV20-1 and TRBJ2-3; 9 bases are a match to TRBD1. The CDR3 sequence is 15 residues long. With V trimmed by 1 base and J by 5 bases, 7 bases remained unmatched. The germline V gene encodes CDR1 DFQATT and CDR2 SNEGSKA (reference sequence). The CDR3 bases are TGCAGTGCTAGAGGGCGGGACAGGGTGGTAGATACGCAGTATTTT. It yields the protein CSARGRDRVVDTQYF.

For this clonotype: A read error may produce the germline difference seen at one junction end. The chain carries TRBV11-2 and TRBJ2-5; D perhaps matches TRBD2 (5 bases). This CDR3 contains 13 residues. The germline V gene encodes CDR1 SGHAT and CDR2 FQNNGV. Here the CDR3 reads CASSYGGQETRYF. CDR3 DNA sequence: TGTGCCAGCAGTTACGGAGGCCAAGAGACCCGGTACTTC.

This clonotype was picked up many times. The genes are TRBV29-1 and TRBJ1-5, with D possibly being TRBD1 (6 bases). This CDR3 contains 13 residues. V shed 7 bases and J shed 3 bases, with 13 bases lying between them. Germline CDR1 reads SQVTM; CDR2 reads ANQGSEA. The CDR3 DNA reads as TGCAGCGCTCTAACAGGGCCCAATCAGCCCCAGCATTTT. Protein product: CSALTGPNQPQHF.

This clonotype was seen many times. V usage is TRBV12-3 or TRBV12-4 and J usage is TRBJ1-5; D is possibly TRBD1 (6 bases). This CDR3 is 14 amino acids long. Deletions cut 5 bases from V and 3 bases from J, with 11 bases between. CDR3 DNA: TGTGCCAGCAGTGTACAGGGCACCAATCAGCCCCAGCATTTT. It encodes CASSVQGTNQPQHF.

The table lists this clonotype with a few counts. This chain connects TRBV7-9 to TRBJ2-7; D call uncertain. Trimming pared 1 base from V and 2 bases from J, leaving 9 bases between. The CDR3 is made up of 14 amino acids. Germline values: CDR1 SEHNR, CDR2 FQNEAQ (reference sequence). CDR3 amino acids: CASSLDAGAYEQYF. CDR3 bases: TGTGCCAGCAGCTTAGACGCAGGAGCCTACGAGCAGTACTTC.

This clonotype appeared many times. Here the CDR3 DNA reads TGTGCCAGCATAAGGTCGGAAAGGCCACGGGAGACCCAGTACTTC. Its translation is CASIRSERPRETQYF. J is TRBJ2-5 and V is TRBV2; no definite D call. The CDR3 sequence is 15 residues long. V lost 7 bases and J lost 5, with 20 bases in between. The germline V gene encodes CDR1 SNHLY and CDR2 FYNNEI.

V gene TRBV28 combines with J gene TRBJ2-1, with 7 nucleotides matching TRBD2. CDR3 length equals 13 residues. With 5 bases clipped from V and 9 bases from J, the junction kept 7 bases outside the gene matches. The V gene's germline CDR1 is MDHEN and CDR2 SYDVKM. CDR3: CASSIRTRSEQFF. The CDR3 nucleotides read TGTGCCAGCAGTATCCGGACTAGGAGTGAGCAGTTCTTC. The complete variable domain, with remaining parts taken from reference TRBV28 and TRBJ2-1, reads DVKVTQSSRYLVKRTGEKVFLECVQDMDHENMFWYRQDPGLGLRLIYFSYDVKMKEKGDIPEGYSVSREKKERFSLILESASTNQTSMYLCASSIRTRSEQFFGPGTRLTVL.

This clonotype was counted between two and nine times. V and J are TRBV9 and TRBJ1-3, with a weak D call TRBD1 (5 bases). Germline V gene data show CDR1 as SGDLS and CDR2 as YYNGEE. The CDR3 is made up of 15 amino acids. V was pared by 4 bases and J by 1 base, with 12 bases between. The CDR3 DNA sequence: TGTGCCAGCAGCCGGAGAGGGGTGTCTGGAAACACCATATATTTT. Translating gives CASSRRGVSGNTIYF.